This record covers a single T cell receptor (beta chain). The antigen is undetermined. Expressed TCRB transcripts got sequenced, as all isolated RNA was reverse transcribed. The data were produced by immunoSEQ multiplex PCR, yet TCRdb's version contains in-frame clones alone and is incomplete. Among about 660,000 clones listed, over 11% were seen once. The sample originates from a study of beta chain features in type 1 diabetes. As for the study in general: The study found patients and healthy donors alike in age, gender and cell yields.

The study, taken as a whole, reports: Within the patient group, naive, central memory and Treg TCRB repertoires appeared more similar to each other than within healthy donors. Any PCR bias toward short templates would affect both groups alike. Among all four CD4+ subsets, Type 1 diabetes patients had TCRB CDR3s that were moderately but significantly shorter. At VDJ recombination sites, type 1 diabetes patients had fewer insertions and more deleted nucleotides.

This CDR3 is 12 amino acids long. V was trimmed by 5 bases and J by 8 bases, leaving 12 bases between them. Per the germline V gene, CDR1 is SNHLY and CDR2 is FYNNEI. The sample taken for sequencing was naive CD4+ T cells from blood. The chain employs TRBV2 and TRBJ1-2, with D possibly TRBD1 on 6 matching bases. The sequence derives from a man younger than 30 with type 1 diabetes. The CDR3 nucleotides are TGTGCCAGCAGTCCCAACAGGGAAGGCTACACCTTC. As protein: CASSPNREGYTF. Filled out from reference TRBV2 and TRBJ1-2, the complete variable domain reads EPEVTQTPSHQVTQMGQEVILRCVPISNHLYFYWYRQILGQKVEFLVSFYNNEISEKSEIFDDQFSVERPDGSNFTLKIRSTKLEDSAMYFCASSPNREGYTFGSGTRLTVV.